A selection of T cell receptor beta chains follows, all from one sample in a study of beta chain features in type 1 diabetes. Data came from immunoSEQ multiplex PCR; TCRdb stores just in-frame clones and leaves some out. The sample has about 660,000 clones; more than 12% are singletons. The sample comprised naive CD4+ T cells from blood. These receptors originate from a man aged 18 to 29 with type 1 diabetes. Each CDR3 is given with its conserved first and last residue. Fields, in order: V gene, J gene, D gene, clone size, CDR3 protein, CDR3 DNA. D genes are given only for firm matches. Part of the rows lack a size; the others show once, few, many or a class for expanded clones.

V gene: TRBV29-1
J gene: TRBJ2-7
D gene: .
clone size: .
CDR3 protein: CSVTPGSTYEQYF
CDR3 DNA: TGCAGCGTTACCCCCGGCAGTACCTACGAGCAGTACTTC

V gene: TRBV19
J gene: TRBJ1-2
D gene: .
clone size: few
CDR3 protein: CASSPSGHLGYTF
CDR3 DNA: TGTGCCAGTAGTCCTTCTGGACATTTGGGCTACACCTTC

V gene: TRBV9
J gene: TRBJ2-5
D gene: .
clone size: few
CDR3 protein: CASSVLGGETQYF
CDR3 DNA: TGTGCCAGCAGCGTACTCGGCGGAGAGACCCAGTACTTC

V gene: TRBV21-1
J gene: TRBJ2-1
D gene: .
clone size: few
CDR3 protein: CASSKEKRGDTYNEQFF
CDR3 DNA: TGTGCCAGCAGCAAAGAGAAGCGGGGGGACACCTACAATGAGCAGTTCTTC

V gene: TRBV7-2
J gene: TRBJ2-7
D gene: TRBD2
clone size: few
CDR3 protein: CASSLGPLAGGSYEQYF
CDR3 DNA: TGTGCCAGCAGCTTAGGGCCACTAGCGGGGGGCTCCTACGAGCAGTACTTC

V gene: TRBV11-1
J gene: TRBJ2-1
D gene: TRBD2
clone size: .
CDR3 protein: CASSLSSGRPYNEQFF
CDR3 DNA: TGTGCCAGCAGCTTATCTAGCGGGAGGCCCTACAATGAGCAGTTCTTC

V gene: TRBV5-1
J gene: TRBJ2-5
D gene: .
clone size: .
CDR3 protein: CASSLSRSGATRETQYF
CDR3 DNA: TGCGCCAGCAGCTTGTCCAGATCCGGGGCTACGAGGGAGACCCAGTACTTC

V gene: TRBV2
J gene: TRBJ1-4
D gene: .
clone size: few
CDR3 protein: CASARSELFF
CDR3 DNA: TGTGCCAGTGCCCGGTCGGAACTGTTTTTT

V gene: TRBV5-4
J gene: TRBJ2-7
D gene: .
clone size: .
CDR3 protein: CASSADGGLANYEQYF
CDR3 DNA: TGTGCCAGCAGCGCGGATGGGGGGCTGGCAAACTACGAGCAGTACTTC

V gene: TRBV18
J gene: TRBJ2-5
D gene: .
clone size: few
CDR3 protein: CASSPGNQETQYF
CDR3 DNA: TGTGCCAGCTCACCGGGGAATCAAGAGACCCAGTACTTC

V gene: TRBV4-1
J gene: TRBJ1-2
D gene: TRBD1
clone size: few
CDR3 protein: CASSQGPPKTGGRGGYTF
CDR3 DNA: TGCGCCAGCAGCCAAGGCCCACCCAAAACAGGGGGCCGCGGTGGCTACACCTTC

V gene: TRBV30
J gene: TRBJ1-2
D gene: TRBD1
clone size: .
CDR3 protein: CAWSVQGIGGYTF
CDR3 DNA: TGTGCCTGGAGTGTACAGGGGATCGGTGGCTACACCTTC

V gene: TRBV28
J gene: TRBJ2-1
D gene: TRBD1
clone size: .
CDR3 protein: CASSPGTVYNEQFF
CDR3 DNA: TGTGCCAGCAGCCCCGGGACAGTTTACAATGAGCAGTTCTTC

V gene: TRBV5-4
J gene: TRBJ2-6
D gene: .
clone size: .
CDR3 protein: CASSLAGPGANVLTF
CDR3 DNA: TGTGCCAGCAGCTTGGCAGGTCCTGGGGCCAACGTCCTGACTTTC

V gene: TRBV4-3
J gene: TRBJ2-3
D gene: TRBD1
clone size: .
CDR3 protein: CASSLAGGADTQYF
CDR3 DNA: TGCGCCAGCAGTTTGGCAGGGGGCGCAGATACGCAGTATTTT

V gene: TRBV28
J gene: TRBJ1-1
D gene: .
clone size: .
CDR3 protein: CASSLARVTAFF
CDR3 DNA: TGTGCCAGCAGTTTGGCCCGGGTAACGGCTTTCTTT

V gene: TRBV5-1
J gene: TRBJ1-2
D gene: TRBD1
clone size: .
CDR3 protein: CASSVTTGNYGYTF
CDR3 DNA: TGCGCCAGCAGCGTGACGACAGGGAACTATGGCTACACCTTC

V gene: TRBV6-6
J gene: TRBJ2-6
D gene: .
clone size: .
CDR3 protein: CASSYFRPTGANVLTF
CDR3 DNA: TGTGCCAGCAGTTACTTTAGGCCTACTGGGGCCAACGTCCTGACTTTC

V gene: TRBV14
J gene: TRBJ2-3
D gene: TRBD1
clone size: .
CDR3 protein: CASSHLGQGWPDTQYF
CDR3 DNA: TGTGCCAGCAGCCATCTGGGACAGGGCTGGCCAGATACGCAGTATTTT

V gene: TRBV5-1
J gene: TRBJ1-5
D gene: .
clone size: few
CDR3 protein: CASSPLGGSNQPQHF
CDR3 DNA: TGCGCCAGCAGCCCCCTGGGAGGGTCGAATCAGCCCCAGCATTTT

V gene: TRBV7-9
J gene: TRBJ1-5
D gene: TRBD1
clone size: few
CDR3 protein: CASSPTGANQPQHF
CDR3 DNA: TGTGCCAGCAGCCCCACAGGGGCCAATCAGCCCCAGCATTTT

V gene: TRBV29-1
J gene: TRBJ2-2
D gene: TRBD1
clone size: few
CDR3 protein: CSVLGQGDAGELFF
CDR3 DNA: TGCAGCGTTTTAGGACAGGGAGACGCCGGGGAGCTGTTTTTT

V gene: TRBV4-1
J gene: TRBJ2-1
D gene: .
clone size: .
CDR3 protein: CASSQAETGSYNEQFF
CDR3 DNA: TGCGCCAGCAGCCAAGCAGAGACAGGCTCGTACAATGAGCAGTTCTTC

V gene: TRBV10-3
J gene: TRBJ2-3
D gene: .
clone size: .
CDR3 protein: CAISRATDTQYF
CDR3 DNA: TGTGCCATCAGTCGAGCCACAGATACGCAGTATTTT